Described below is a single TCR beta chain sequence and its context. Its cognate antigen has yet to be identified. Base qualities are not at hand, and no much larger clone is one base apart. TCRbeta CDR3 regions were amplified from genomic DNA by means of the immunoSEQ Assay, a bias-controlled multiplex PCR. The paper's data handling went like this. The number of nucleated cells in each sample was estimated by amplification of reference gene primers within the assay. To quantify the absolute abundance of each unique TCRbeta CDR3 rearrangement, sequence reads were collapsed and filtered. For each sample, productive Simpson clonality was calculated as the square root of Simpson's diversity index across productive rearrangements. The source is immuneACCESS, and TCRdb retained only in-frame sequences with V and J called. Part of the clones is not carried over; for the studies checked, unresolved V genes explain less than half of this, and the remainder is unexplained. The V and J calls and the clone size are those of that table, but D and trimming were determined from the DNA. A total of about 220,000 clones appear in this sample, 86% of them only once. The ten largest clones represent roughly 3.4% of the sample.

Enrolling through a virtual design, the prospective study's participants ranged in age from about 18 to 89 years and lived across roughly 23 United States geographic areas. In the prospective study, cohorts were assigned on the basis of participant-reported clinical history obtained from a screening survey and a study questionnaire. In the prospective study, mobile phlebotomists collected whole blood, serum and a nasopharyngeal or oropharyngeal swab from each participant. Participants in the prospective study had the option to provide additional blood draws and questionnaires over a roughly 2-month period. Before DNA extraction, blood samples from the prospective study were shipped at room temperature or frozen. This sample stems from a study of blood T cell repertoires in COVID-19 (dated by TCRdb to about 2020). The study in broad terms: Collaborator samples came from the United States, Italy and Spain and covered acute and convalescent phases of COVID-19. The samples were drawn from two sources: the first 160 participants of the ongoing ImmuneRACE study, and over 1,000 subjects contributed by 6 global collaborators. Where available, HLA class I and class II types were taken from metadata supplied by the sample provider and were not determined by assay-based typing. Sample metadata almost always included a de-identified subject ID, COVID-19 status, age in years and sex. The prospective study material was composed of cDNA or gDNA derived from T cells, B-cell-depleted T cells, or PBMCs. Subjects who had been exposed to COVID-19, were actively infected with it, or had recovered from it provided the deeply sampled blood TCRbeta repertoires that made up the dataset. A freely available public database, intended as a resource for researchers studying the immune response to SARS-CoV-2, is where the repertoires were released. Broader findings and caveats from the paper: Clinical and demographic metadata were provided uncurated, with the amount varying by source and participant.

CDR1 SGHTA and CDR2 FQGNSA were looked up in the germline V gene. V and J lose 5 bases and 1 base, and a span of 12 bases separates them. CDR3 length: 14 amino acids, cysteine to phenylalanine. Just the 42-base CDR3 DNA is kept, in frame starting at base 1. The chain is assembled from TRBV7-2 and TRBJ2-7; TRBD2 might be the D gene, on 6 matching bases. The sequenced sample consisted of PBMCs or T cells enriched from blood (not recorded which). The TCR comes from a woman in her 40s with acute COVID-19. In nucleotides, the sequence is TGTGCCAGCAGCCAGGGAGGTTCTTCCTACGAGCAGTACTTC. It codes for CASSQGGSSYEQYF.